A selection of T cell receptor beta chains follows, all from one sample in a study of blood T cells in healthy people across ages. TCRdb called the 5' RACE reads again in MiXCR, with one record for every CDR3 protein. The sample has over a million distinct CDR3 sequences, around 59% seen once; the top ten hold more than 6%. Sequencing input: blood. The source is a man aged 18 to 30 in good health. The CDR3 runs from the conserved cysteine through the conserved F or W. The order of the fields is J gene, D gene, V gene, clone size, CDR3 length, CDR3 DNA, CDR3 protein. D genes are given only for firm matches. Some rows mark clone size as missing; the rest say once, few, many or name a class of expanded clone.

j_call: TRBJ2-5; d_call: .; v_call: TRBV7-2; clone_size: few; cdr3_length: 14; cdr3_nt: TGTGCCAGTAGCGTAGGTCTCAGCAAAGAGACCCAGTACTTC; cdr3_aa: CASSVGLSKETQYF
j_call: TRBJ2-3; d_call: TRBD1; v_call: TRBV29-1; clone_size: .; cdr3_length: 14; cdr3_nt: TGCAGCGTGTCCCGGACAGGCTTAAGAGATACGCAGTATTTT; cdr3_aa: CSVSRTGLRDTQYF
j_call: TRBJ2-1; d_call: .; v_call: TRBV20-1; clone_size: .; cdr3_length: 13; cdr3_nt: TGCAGTGGCGCACCTGACTCCTACAATGAGCAGTTCTTC; cdr3_aa: CSGAPDSYNEQFF
j_call: TRBJ1-1; d_call: .; v_call: TRBV15; clone_size: .; cdr3_length: 14; cdr3_nt: TGTGCCACCAGCAGAGATACGGTTAGGGGGGAAGCTTTCTTT; cdr3_aa: CATSRDTVRGEAFF
j_call: TRBJ2-2; d_call: TRBD1; v_call: TRBV7-9; clone_size: .; cdr3_length: 16; cdr3_nt: TGTGCCAGCAGCTTCCGGGACAGGGGTAACACCGGGGAGCTGTTTTTT; cdr3_aa: CASSFRDRGNTGELFF
j_call: TRBJ2-1; d_call: TRBD1; v_call: TRBV6-2/TRBV6-3; clone_size: .; cdr3_length: 15; cdr3_nt: TGTGCCAGCAGTTGGGACAGGCTTTCTCACAATGAGCAGTTCTTC; cdr3_aa: CASSWDRLSHNEQFF
j_call: TRBJ2-7; d_call: .; v_call: TRBV25-1; clone_size: .; cdr3_length: 16; cdr3_nt: TGTGCCAGCAGTAGTCACCGGGGCGCCGGGACCTACGAGCAGTACTTC; cdr3_aa: CASSSHRGAGTYEQYF
j_call: TRBJ1-3; d_call: .; v_call: TRBV12-3/TRBV12-4; clone_size: .; cdr3_length: 14; cdr3_nt: TGTGCCAGCAGCCCACGGGGCATTTTAAACACCATATATTTT; cdr3_aa: CASSPRGILNTIYF
j_call: TRBJ2-7; d_call: TRBD2; v_call: TRBV20-1; clone_size: .; cdr3_length: 14; cdr3_nt: TGCAGTGCTTCCCCCGGGACTAGCTCCTACGAGCAGTACTTC; cdr3_aa: CSASPGTSSYEQYF
j_call: TRBJ1-2; d_call: .; v_call: TRBV27; clone_size: few; cdr3_length: 13; cdr3_nt: TGTGCCAGCAGTTTTGGTTTAAACTATGGCTACACCTTC; cdr3_aa: CASSFGLNYGYTF
j_call: TRBJ1-1; d_call: .; v_call: TRBV25-1; clone_size: .; cdr3_length: 14; cdr3_nt: TGTGCCAGCAGTGAATTTGGGGGCGCGAGTTCGGCTTTCTTT; cdr3_aa: CASSEFGGASSAFF
j_call: TRBJ2-7; d_call: TRBD1; v_call: TRBV20-1; clone_size: few; cdr3_length: 14; cdr3_nt: TGCAGTGCTAAAAGGACAGGGCGCTCCTACGAGCAGTACTTC; cdr3_aa: CSAKRTGRSYEQYF
j_call: TRBJ2-7; d_call: .; v_call: TRBV20-1; clone_size: .; cdr3_length: 12; cdr3_nt: TGCAGTGCTAGGGGCCACTCCTACGAGCAGTACTTC; cdr3_aa: CSARGHSYEQYF
j_call: TRBJ2-5; d_call: .; v_call: TRBV14; clone_size: .; cdr3_length: 16; cdr3_nt: TGTGCCAGCAGCCAATGGTCAGCGGGTACCCAAGAGACCCAGTACTTC; cdr3_aa: CASSQWSAGTQETQYF
j_call: TRBJ2-5; d_call: .; v_call: TRBV6-6; clone_size: .; cdr3_length: 16; cdr3_nt: TGTGCCAGCAGTTACTCGATGTCGGATGACGGGGAGACCCAGTACTTC; cdr3_aa: CASSYSMSDDGETQYF
j_call: TRBJ2-5; d_call: .; v_call: TRBV20-1; clone_size: .; cdr3_length: 13; cdr3_nt: TGCAGTGCTACGCTAGTGGGGCAAGAGACCCAGTACTTC; cdr3_aa: CSATLVGQETQYF
j_call: TRBJ1-2; d_call: .; v_call: TRBV6-6; clone_size: .; cdr3_length: 13; cdr3_nt: TGTGCCAGCAGCGATTTGCGGGGCTATGGCTACACCTTC; cdr3_aa: CASSDLRGYGYTF
j_call: TRBJ2-1; d_call: TRBD2; v_call: TRBV4-1; clone_size: .; cdr3_length: 21; cdr3_nt: TGCGCCAGCAGCCCACTTGTTCGGGTAGCGGGGGACCGGAGCTCCTACAATGAGCAGTTCTTC; cdr3_aa: CASSPLVRVAGDRSSYNEQFF